Sequencing of this TCR beta chain was carried out in a study of Ad26.COV2.S vaccination and SARS-CoV-2 variants. Treatment here: approximately 18 received Ad26.COV2.S at low or high dose, single or two shots; five or six received placebo; per-sample allocation not given. Sampling took place 63 days after the first vaccine or placebo injection. The sample came from a Boston adult aged 18-55 years. Method: immunoSEQ multiplex PCR; TCRdb's copy keeps in-frame clones and lacks some. The sample carries about 350,000 clones, roughly 84% recorded once. Germline CDR1 reads MNHEY; CDR2 reads SVGAGI. The CDR3 sequence is 16 residues long. V lost 0 bases to trimming and J lost 3 bases, with 14 bases between them.

The V and J genes are TRBV6-5 and TRBJ1-1, with D uncertain. Source: peripheral blood, taken in a trial of Ad26.COV2.S vaccine versus placebo. The TCR originated in a person between 18 and 59 years old who received the Ad26.COV2.S COVID-19 vaccine or a placebo. The CDR3 spells CASSYSDGVGHTEAFF. The CDR3 coding sequence is TGTGCCAGCAGTTACTCGGACGGTGTGGGTCACACTGAAGCTTTCTTT.